A selection of T cell receptor beta chains follows, all from one sample in a study of T cells in Graves' hyperthyroidism and ophthalmopathy. TCRdb re-analysed the multiplex PCR reads in MiXCR, keeping a single row per CDR3 protein. The sample holds around 420,000 distinct CDR3 sequences, approximately 14% seen once. Sequencing input: blood. The source is a woman under 30 with Graves' hyperthyroidism. The CDR3 runs from the conserved cysteine through the conserved F or W. Each record gives: J gene, clone size, D gene, V gene, CDR3 DNA, CDR3 protein. The D gene is left open where the match is weak. Clone size is not always given. Where it is, it says once, few, many or a class for expanded clones.

J gene: TRBJ2-7; clone size: few; D gene: TRBD2; V gene: TRBV11-2; CDR3 DNA: TGTGCCAGCAGCCAACCTAGCGGGGGTTCCTACGAGCAGTACTTC; CDR3 protein: CASSQPSGGSYEQYF
J gene: TRBJ1-1; clone size: .; D gene: .; V gene: TRBV3-1; CDR3 DNA: TGTGCCAGCAGCCAAGTAGTGAACACTGAAGCTTTCTTT; CDR3 protein: CASSQVVNTEAFF
J gene: TRBJ1-3; clone size: many; D gene: .; V gene: TRBV12-3/TRBV12-4; CDR3 DNA: TGTGCCAGCACTTCGATAATCTCTGGAAACACCATATATTTT; CDR3 protein: CASTSIISGNTIYF
J gene: TRBJ1-1; clone size: many; D gene: TRBD1; V gene: TRBV6-1; CDR3 DNA: TGTGCCAGCAGTCTACAGGGGGCCCCTGAAGCTTTCTTT; CDR3 protein: CASSLQGAPEAFF
J gene: TRBJ2-5; clone size: many; D gene: .; V gene: TRBV10-1; CDR3 DNA: TGCGCCAGCAGTGAAGGGGGTTCGGAGACCCAGTACTTC; CDR3 protein: CASSEGGSETQYF
J gene: TRBJ1-2; clone size: many; D gene: .; V gene: TRBV29-1; CDR3 DNA: TGCAGCGTTGTGGGGGGGGGTTGGGCCAACTATGGCTACACCTTC; CDR3 protein: CSVVGGGWANYGYTF
J gene: TRBJ2-2; clone size: .; D gene: TRBD1; V gene: TRBV27; CDR3 DNA: TGTGCCAGCAGTGCGGACAGGGCTTTATACACCGGGGAGCTGTTTTTT; CDR3 protein: CASSADRALYTGELFF
J gene: TRBJ2-2; clone size: .; D gene: TRBD2; V gene: TRBV6-4; CDR3 DNA: TGTGCCAGCAAAGCGGGGTTGAACACCGGGGAGCTGTTTTTT; CDR3 protein: CASKAGLNTGELFF
J gene: TRBJ1-2; clone size: many; D gene: .; V gene: TRBV7-9; CDR3 DNA: TGTGCCAGCAGCTCTACTTGGGGCTCGACTTCCCTCTATGGCTACACCTTC; CDR3 protein: CASSSTWGSTSLYGYTF
J gene: TRBJ2-7; clone size: many; D gene: TRBD1; V gene: TRBV12-3/TRBV12-4; CDR3 DNA: TGTGCCAGCAGTCTCGGACAGGGATACGAGCAGTACTTC; CDR3 protein: CASSLGQGYEQYF
J gene: TRBJ2-7; clone size: few; D gene: .; V gene: TRBV19; CDR3 DNA: TGTGCCAGTAGTATAGTGGTGGGAGAAGGCGGGCAGTACTTC; CDR3 protein: CASSIVVGEGGQYF
J gene: TRBJ2-6; clone size: few; D gene: .; V gene: TRBV19; CDR3 DNA: TGTGCCGCGGCAAGGGCCGAGGAGGGGTTTTGGGCAAGCTCTGGGGCCAACGTCCTGACTTTC; CDR3 protein: CAAARAEEGFWASSGANVLTF
J gene: TRBJ2-7; clone size: many; D gene: .; V gene: TRBV20-1; CDR3 DNA: TGCAGTGCTAGGGTAGGGCGGAGCGAGCAGTACTTC; CDR3 protein: CSARVGRSEQYF
J gene: TRBJ2-7; clone size: many; D gene: TRBD2; V gene: TRBV30; CDR3 DNA: TGTGCCTGGAAAAATAGCGGGGGCTACGAGCAGTACTTC; CDR3 protein: CAWKNSGGYEQYF
J gene: TRBJ2-1; clone size: .; D gene: .; V gene: TRBV11-2; CDR3 DNA: TGTGCCAGCAGCTTAGATTACGCTCGACGTGGGCGGGACAATGAGCAGTTCTTC; CDR3 protein: CASSLDYARRGRDNEQFF
J gene: TRBJ2-7; clone size: many; D gene: TRBD2; V gene: TRBV20-1; CDR3 DNA: TGCAGTGCTAGCGAGACTAGCGGGAGTGGCCACGAGCAGTACTTC; CDR3 protein: CSASETSGSGHEQYF
J gene: TRBJ1-1; clone size: once; D gene: .; V gene: TRBV2; CDR3 DNA: TGTGCCAGCAAAACTATTCAGGAAGCTTCCTTT; CDR3 protein: CASKTIQEASF
J gene: TRBJ2-3; clone size: many; D gene: .; V gene: TRBV28; CDR3 DNA: TGTGCCAGCACCCAGGGGACTAGCACAGATACGCAGTATTTT; CDR3 protein: CASTQGTSTDTQYF
J gene: TRBJ2-1; clone size: .; D gene: .; V gene: TRBV7-3; CDR3 DNA: TGTGCCAGCAGCTTAGTTGTATCCGGGGCCTACAATGAGCAGTTCTTC; CDR3 protein: CASSLVVSGAYNEQFF
J gene: TRBJ2-1; clone size: few; D gene: .; V gene: TRBV6-1; CDR3 DNA: TGTGCCAGCAGCCCCGAAGGGCCCCGGCAGTTCTTC; CDR3 protein: CASSPEGPRQFF
J gene: TRBJ2-2; clone size: .; D gene: .; V gene: TRBV29-1; CDR3 DNA: TGCAGCGTTGAAGGCAGAAAGAACACCGGGGAGCTGTTTTTT; CDR3 protein: CSVEGRKNTGELFF
J gene: TRBJ1-2; clone size: .; D gene: .; V gene: TRBV10-3; CDR3 DNA: TGTGCCATCAGGGCCCATGGGGCAGACTATGGCTACACCTTC; CDR3 protein: CAIRAHGADYGYTF
J gene: TRBJ2-3; clone size: many; D gene: .; V gene: TRBV20-1; CDR3 DNA: TGCAGTGCTAGCCCAGCGGCGCTCACAGATACGCAGTATTTT; CDR3 protein: CSASPAALTDTQYF
J gene: TRBJ2-7; clone size: .; D gene: TRBD1; V gene: TRBV4-1; CDR3 DNA: TGCGCCAGCAGCCAAGGCCAGGGGGCTACCTACGAGCAGTACTTC; CDR3 protein: CASSQGQGATYEQYF
J gene: TRBJ2-3; clone size: .; D gene: .; V gene: TRBV11-2; CDR3 DNA: TGTGCCAGCAGCTTTAGTAGCGGCAGGAATACGCAGTATTTT; CDR3 protein: CASSFSSGRNTQYF
J gene: TRBJ2-7; clone size: few; D gene: .; V gene: TRBV7-9; CDR3 DNA: TGTGCCAGCAGCCATAGTCCCTACGAGCAGTACTTC; CDR3 protein: CASSHSPYEQYF
J gene: TRBJ1-6; clone size: many; D gene: TRBD1; V gene: TRBV28; CDR3 DNA: TGTGCCACAATGACAGGGCCTTCACCCCTCCACTTT; CDR3 protein: CATMTGPSPLHF
J gene: TRBJ2-1; clone size: many; D gene: TRBD1; V gene: TRBV7-2; CDR3 DNA: TGTGCCAGCAGCTTAAAGCCAGGGGGCCACCCAAATGAGCAGTTCTTC; CDR3 protein: CASSLKPGGHPNEQFF
J gene: TRBJ2-1; clone size: .; D gene: TRBD2; V gene: TRBV6-2/TRBV6-3; CDR3 DNA: TGTGCCAGCGGGACGGGGGGGCGGTACAATGAGAAGTTCTTC; CDR3 protein: CASGTGGRYNEKFF
J gene: TRBJ1-1; clone size: .; D gene: .; V gene: TRBV10-3; CDR3 DNA: TGTGCCATCAGTGAGATGAGGTGGACTGAAGCTTTCTTT; CDR3 protein: CAISEMRWTEAFF
J gene: TRBJ2-1; clone size: many; D gene: TRBD1; V gene: TRBV5-1; CDR3 DNA: TGCGCCAGCAGCTTGGGACAGGGGGATTTGAATGAGCAGTTCTTC; CDR3 protein: CASSLGQGDLNEQFF
J gene: TRBJ1-2; clone size: .; D gene: .; V gene: TRBV18; CDR3 DNA: TGTGCCAGCTCACTCTCACGAGGGACTAACTATGGCTACACCTTC; CDR3 protein: CASSLSRGTNYGYTF
J gene: TRBJ2-2; clone size: many; D gene: .; V gene: TRBV18; CDR3 DNA: TGTGCCAGCTCTCCCGAATTGATCGGGAACACCGGGGAGCTGTTTTTT; CDR3 protein: CASSPELIGNTGELFF
J gene: TRBJ1-1; clone size: many; D gene: .; V gene: TRBV5-1; CDR3 DNA: TGCGCCAGCAGCTTGGGGCAGGGGCATGGGACTGAAGCTTTCTTT; CDR3 protein: CASSLGQGHGTEAFF
J gene: TRBJ2-1; clone size: many; D gene: .; V gene: TRBV6-1; CDR3 DNA: TGTGCCAGCAGTTCAAGTCTTCAGGGCTCCTACAATGAGCAGTTCTTC; CDR3 protein: CASSSSLQGSYNEQFF
J gene: TRBJ1-2; clone size: many; D gene: TRBD1; V gene: TRBV18; CDR3 DNA: TGTGCCAGCTCACCCGAGGACAGGGGACGGAACGGCTACACCTTC; CDR3 protein: CASSPEDRGRNGYTF
J gene: TRBJ2-7; clone size: .; D gene: .; V gene: TRBV9; CDR3 DNA: TGTGCCAGCAGCCCCCGCCCGGGGGCCAGCTCCTACGAGCAGTACTTC; CDR3 protein: CASSPRPGASSYEQYF
J gene: TRBJ2-1; clone size: many; D gene: TRBD2; V gene: TRBV11-2; CDR3 DNA: TGTGCCAGCAGATCACTAGCGGGGAGCTCCTACAATGAGCAGTTCTTC; CDR3 protein: CASRSLAGSSYNEQFF
J gene: TRBJ1-1; clone size: .; D gene: .; V gene: TRBV12-3/TRBV12-4; CDR3 DNA: TGTGCCAGCAGTTTAACCCCCTCTCATGTTTTCTTT; CDR3 protein: CASSLTPSHVFF
J gene: TRBJ2-7; clone size: .; D gene: TRBD1; V gene: TRBV4-1; CDR3 DNA: TGCGCCAGCAGCCAAGTCACAGGGGAAATTTACGAGCAGTACTTC; CDR3 protein: CASSQVTGEIYEQYF
J gene: TRBJ1-6; clone size: many; D gene: TRBD1; V gene: TRBV6-6; CDR3 DNA: TGTGCCAGCAGTTACCAAGGGGGCTTGGGGTCACCCCTCCACTTT; CDR3 protein: CASSYQGGLGSPLHF
J gene: TRBJ1-4; clone size: many; D gene: .; V gene: TRBV11-2; CDR3 DNA: TGTGCCACCGGCCAGGGGCCGAAAACTAATGAAAAACTGTTTTTT; CDR3 protein: CATGQGPKTNEKLFF
J gene: TRBJ2-5; clone size: few; D gene: TRBD2; V gene: TRBV7-9; CDR3 DNA: TGTGCCAGCAGCTTAGCGACTAGCGTTTACCAAGAGACCCAGTACTTC; CDR3 protein: CASSLATSVYQETQYF
J gene: TRBJ2-5; clone size: many; D gene: .; V gene: TRBV18; CDR3 DNA: TGTGCCAGCTCACCAAGTAACGGGGACCAAGAGACCCAGTACTTC; CDR3 protein: CASSPSNGDQETQYF
J gene: TRBJ2-1; clone size: many; D gene: TRBD2; V gene: TRBV5-1; CDR3 DNA: TGCGCCAGCAGCTTGGGGGGACTAGCGTCTGCCAGGGATGAGCAGTTCTTC; CDR3 protein: CASSLGGLASARDEQFF
J gene: TRBJ2-1; clone size: once; D gene: .; V gene: TRBV25-1; CDR3 DNA: TGTGCCAGCAGAGGTGGGGGCTTTCGAAACAATGAGCAGTTCTTC; CDR3 protein: CASRGGGFRNNEQFF
J gene: TRBJ2-1; clone size: many; D gene: .; V gene: TRBV27; CDR3 DNA: TGTGCCAGCAGGGGGCTAGCGTTATACAATGAGCAGTTCTTC; CDR3 protein: CASRGLALYNEQFF
J gene: TRBJ2-6; clone size: .; D gene: .; V gene: TRBV2; CDR3 DNA: TGTGCCAGTGACCCCTCTGGGGCCAACGTCCTGACTTTC; CDR3 protein: CASDPSGANVLTF
J gene: TRBJ2-4; clone size: few; D gene: .; V gene: TRBV3-1; CDR3 DNA: TGTGCCAGCACCCGACTGGGGGAAAACATTCAGTACTTC; CDR3 protein: CASTRLGENIQYF
J gene: TRBJ1-2; clone size: many; D gene: TRBD1; V gene: TRBV6-1; CDR3 DNA: TGTGCCAGCAGGCCGGGACAGGGCGTCTATGGCTACACCTTC; CDR3 protein: CASRPGQGVYGYTF
J gene: TRBJ1-2; clone size: many; D gene: .; V gene: TRBV30; CDR3 DNA: TGTGCCTGGAGTACCGGGACGGGGAACTATGGCTACACCTTC; CDR3 protein: CAWSTGTGNYGYTF
J gene: TRBJ2-3; clone size: many; D gene: .; V gene: TRBV7-8; CDR3 DNA: TGTGCCGGCAGCTTAAGGGAGCGGAGCACAGATACGCAGTATTTT; CDR3 protein: CAGSLRERSTDTQYF
J gene: TRBJ1-2; clone size: .; D gene: .; V gene: TRBV24-1; CDR3 DNA: TGTGCCACCAGTGAAACAGGGTATAACTATGGCTACACCTTC; CDR3 protein: CATSETGYNYGYTF
J gene: TRBJ2-7; clone size: many; D gene: .; V gene: TRBV5-1; CDR3 DNA: TGCGCCAGCAGCTTTGGGCAGGCGAGAAGCGAGCAGTACTTC; CDR3 protein: CASSFGQARSEQYF
J gene: TRBJ1-5; clone size: many; D gene: TRBD1; V gene: TRBV12-3/TRBV12-4; CDR3 DNA: TGTGCCAGCAGTCGACAGGGTATAGGCAATCAGCCCCAGCATTTT; CDR3 protein: CASSRQGIGNQPQHF
J gene: TRBJ1-5; clone size: .; D gene: .; V gene: TRBV20-1; CDR3 DNA: TGCAGTGCTAGAGCCTCCCTAGGCAATCAGCCCCAGCATTTT; CDR3 protein: CSARASLGNQPQHF